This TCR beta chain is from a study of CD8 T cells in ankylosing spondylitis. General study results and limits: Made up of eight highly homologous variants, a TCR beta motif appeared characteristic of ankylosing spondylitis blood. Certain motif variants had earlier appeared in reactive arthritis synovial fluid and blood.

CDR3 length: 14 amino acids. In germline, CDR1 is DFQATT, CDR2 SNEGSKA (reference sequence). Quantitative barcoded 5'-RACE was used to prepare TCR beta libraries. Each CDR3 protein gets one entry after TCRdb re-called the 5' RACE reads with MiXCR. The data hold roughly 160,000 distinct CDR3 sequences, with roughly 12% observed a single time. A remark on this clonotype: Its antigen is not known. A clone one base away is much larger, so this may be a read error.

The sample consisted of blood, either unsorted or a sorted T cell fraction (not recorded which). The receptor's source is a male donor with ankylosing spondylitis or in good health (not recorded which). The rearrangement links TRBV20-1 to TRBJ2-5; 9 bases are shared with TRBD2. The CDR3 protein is CSGWLAGVSEIQYF. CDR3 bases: TGCAGTGGGTGGTTAGCGGGAGTTTCGGAGATCCAGTACTTC.